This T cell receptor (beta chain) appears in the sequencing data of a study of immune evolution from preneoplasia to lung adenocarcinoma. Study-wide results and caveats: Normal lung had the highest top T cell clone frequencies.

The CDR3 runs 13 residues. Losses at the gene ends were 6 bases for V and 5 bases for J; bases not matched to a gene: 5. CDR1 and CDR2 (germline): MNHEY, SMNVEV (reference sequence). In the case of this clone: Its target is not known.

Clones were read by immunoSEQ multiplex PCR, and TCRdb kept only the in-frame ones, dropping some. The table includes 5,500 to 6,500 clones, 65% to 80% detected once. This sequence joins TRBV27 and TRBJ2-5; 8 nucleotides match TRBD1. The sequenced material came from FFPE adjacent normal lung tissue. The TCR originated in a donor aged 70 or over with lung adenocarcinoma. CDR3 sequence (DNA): TGTGCCAGCAGCAGCAGGGGGCTGGAGACCCAGTACTTC. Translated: CASSSRGLETQYF.